The TCR beta chain described here comes from a study of shared clonotypes between healthy human individuals. Whole-study findings and limits: Naive CD4 clonotypes overlapped across several donors at about 5%.

The protocol was immunoSEQ multiplex PCR, while the TCRdb copy is restricted to in-frame clones and leaves out a portion. There are 1 million to 1.3 million clones in the sample; about 84% occur only once, and roughly 0.57% lies in the top ten. This clone was observed a few times. Its antigen is undetermined. The sequencing input was memory CD4+ T cells from PBMCs. Subset given: CD45RA-negative fraction. The TCR originated in a man younger than 30 in good health. Some clones in this sample may be carry-over from other donors' samples.

The CDR3 is CASSFLGEQYF. The CDR3 DNA sequence: TGTGCCAGCAGCTTCCTAGGCGAGCAGTACTTC. This chain connects TRBV5-6 to TRBJ2-5; D uncertain. The J call is doubtful: the DNA matches TRBJ2-7 better. This CDR3 spans 11 amino acids. Germline assignment: CDR1 SGHDT and CDR2 YYEEEE.